These 32 T cell receptor beta chains were all obtained from the same sample, sequenced in a study of blood T cell repertoires in COVID-19. Here immunoSEQ multiplex PCR was the method, and the copy in TCRdb shows in-frame clones only, minus some. Here the sample spans fewer than 200,000 clones, under 90% being singletons. Specimen: peripheral blood. All receptors derive from a human donor in a cohort sampled during active COVID-19.

This rearrangement joins TRBV4-2 to TRBJ1-6; 10 bases match TRBD1. V lost 4 bases to trimming and J lost 2 bases; unmatched junction nucleotides: 11. In germline, CDR1 is LGHNA, CDR2 YNFKEQ. The CDR3 totals 19 residues. CDR3 sequence reads: CASSRDGTGDTTYNSPLHF. The DNA of the CDR3 is TGTGCCAGCAGCCGAGACGGGACAGGGGACACCACCTATAATTCACCCCTCCACTTT.

This chain connects TRBV4-1 to TRBJ2-3; D uncertain. In germline, CDR1 is MGHRA, CDR2 YSYEKL. Trimming shortened V by 6 bases and J by 4 bases, and 11 bases separated the two germline ends. This CDR3 comprises 13 residues. CDR3: CASRSLVADTQYF. CDR3 DNA: TGCGCCAGCAGATCTCTAGTAGCAGATACGCAGTATTTT.

This chain connects TRBV10-3 to TRBJ2-1, with 7 bases that match TRBD2. This CDR3 has 16 amino acids. CDR1 ENHRY and CDR2 SYGVKD come from the germline V gene. V was pared by 6 bases and J by 3 bases, with 11 bases of the junction left unmatched. The CDR3 nucleotides are TGTGCCATCAGCGTTCGGGGAGCGGGGCTCTACAATGAGCAGTTCTTC. It translates to CAISVRGAGLYNEQFF.

The V and J genes are TRBV10-3 and TRBJ2-1; D is unresolved. Germline-derived CDR1 and CDR2 are ENHRY and SYGVKD. There are 12 residues in the CDR3. V was clipped by 5 bases and J by 6 bases, with 8 bases between them. The DNA of the CDR3 is TGTGCCATCAGTCATAGTGGCAATGAGCAGTTCTTC. This codes for CAISHSGNEQFF.

V gene TRBV7-2 combines with J gene TRBJ1-2; D perhaps matches TRBD1 (6 bases). Germline CDR1 SGHTA, CDR2 FQGNSA. The CDR3 consists of 15 residues. The V end was cut by 1 base, the J end by 2 bases, with 11 bases between. Here the CDR3 reads CASSLVGAENYGYTF. As DNA, the CDR3 is TGTGCCAGCAGCTTAGTGGGGGCAGAAAACTATGGCTACACCTTC.

This rearrangement joins TRBV9 to TRBJ1-1; 9 nucleotides align to TRBD1. The CDR3 sequence is 16 residues long. CDR1 and CDR2 from the germline V gene are SGDLS and YYNGEE. Losses at the gene ends were 6 bases for V and 6 bases for J; bases not matched to a gene: 15. The CDR3 DNA reads as TGTGCCAGCACCACCGGGACAGGGATCGGGGGAGCTGAAGCTTTCTTT. It is translated as CASTTGTGIGGAEAFF.

V gene TRBV7-9 combines with J gene TRBJ2-5; D may be TRBD2 (5 bases). V dropped 3 bases and J dropped 1 base, with 15 bases sitting between them. There are 16 residues in the CDR3. Germline CDR1 and CDR2: SEHNR and FQNEAQ (reference sequence). This CDR3 reads CASSFLNGVTQETQYF. The CDR3 DNA follows: TGTGCCAGCAGCTTCCTCAACGGGGTGACCCAAGAGACCCAGTACTTC.

The rearrangement joins TRBV7-9 to TRBJ2-3; TRBD2 agrees at 13 bases. Trimming removed 1 base from V and 2 bases from J; junction bases left unmatched: 6. Germline loops: CDR1 SEHNR, CDR2 FQNEAQ (reference sequence). The CDR3 spans 18 residues. CDR3: CASSLGTSGGPSTDTQYF. CDR3 nucleotide sequence: TGTGCCAGCAGCTTAGGGACTAGCGGGGGCCCGTCCACAGATACGCAGTATTTT. Based on the CDR3 plus reference TRBV7-9 and TRBJ2-3, the full variable domain is DTGVSQNPRHKITKRGQNVTFRCDPISEHNRLYWYRQTLGQGPEFLTYFQNEAQLEKSRLLSDRFSAERPKGSFSTLEIQRTEQGDSAMYLCASSLGTSGGPSTDTQYFGPGTRLTVL.

V gene TRBV5-4 combines with J gene TRBJ2-5, with TRBD2 matching 11 bases. The CDR3 runs 17 residues. Trimming took 4 bases from V and 4 from J; bases not matched to a gene: 12. CDR1 is SGHNT, CDR2 YYREEE, per germline (reference sequence). DNA for the CDR3: TGTGCCAGCAGCGGAGCTCATAGCGGGGGGGCCGGAGAGACCCAGTACTTC. Its translation is CASSGAHSGGAGETQYF.

This clone has just one count. The chain has TRBV11-1 and TRBJ2-1, with 7 bases identical to TRBD1. The CDR3 is 15 residues long. CDR1 and CDR2 from the germline V gene are SGHAT and FQDESV (reference sequence). V trimming: 4 bases; J trimming: 2 bases; junction bases outside the gene matches: 5. CDR3 nucleotide sequence: TGTGCCAGCAGCTCGACAGGGAGAGCCTACAATGAGCAGTTCTTC. Protein product: CASSSTGRAYNEQFF.

The rearrangement links TRBV24-1 to TRBJ2-1, with TRBD2 as a possible D gene (6 bases). Germline CDR1 reads KGHDR; CDR2 reads SFDVKD. The CDR3 totals 14 residues. Trimming pared 2 bases from V and 11 bases from J, leaving 15 bases between. As DNA, the CDR3 is TGTGCCACCAGTGATTCTCTGGGACTGGGAAAGCAGTTCTTC. It is translated as CATSDSLGLGKQFF.

The rearrangement uses TRBV11-2 and TRBJ2-1, with 13 nucleotides matching TRBD2. The CDR3 loop spans 17 amino acids. The V gene end was trimmed by 2 bases and the J gene end by 10 bases; junction bases not matched to a gene: 11. CDR1 is SGHAT, CDR2 FQNNGV, per germline. CDR3 region: CASSLRGGLAGVGEQFF. The CDR3 DNA sequence: TGTGCCAGCAGCTTAAGGGGCGGACTAGCGGGGGTAGGGGAGCAGTTCTTC.

The chain uses TRBV29-1 and TRBJ2-1; possibly TRBD1 for D (5 bases). Germline CDR1 and CDR2: SQVTM and ANQGSEA. CDR3 length equals 13 residues. The germline V and J ends were trimmed by 1 base and 8 bases, with 12 bases remaining between them. The CDR3 nucleotides read TGCAGCGTTGAAGCCAACAGGATGTATGAGCAGTTCTTC. Its protein is CSVEANRMYEQFF.

This chain connects TRBV2 to TRBJ2-1; a weak D match, TRBD1 (5 bases). The CDR3 length is 17 residues. V was shortened by 2 bases and J by 0 bases, with 14 bases between the two germline ends. Germline V gene sequence: CDR1 SNHLY, CDR2 FYNNEI. The CDR3 protein is CASSEHLGLPSYNEQFF. In DNA, the CDR3 is TGTGCCAGCAGTGAACATCTGGGGCTACCCTCCTACAATGAGCAGTTCTTC. The whole variable domain, remainder taken from reference TRBV2 and TRBJ2-1, is EPEVTQTPSHQVTQMGQEVILRCVPISNHLYFYWYRQILGQKVEFLVSFYNNEISEKSEIFDDQFSVERPDGSNFTLKIRSTKLEDSAMYFCASSEHLGLPSYNEQFFGPGTRLTVL.

The chain combines TRBV27 with TRBJ2-3; 9 positions agree with TRBD2. The CDR3 loop spans 19 amino acids. CDR1 is MNHEY, CDR2 SMNVEV, per germline (reference sequence). V trimming: 4 bases; J trimming: 0 bases; junction bases outside the gene matches: 14. CDR3 residues: CASSSGLASPDYSTDTQYF. Here the CDR3 DNA reads TGTGCCAGCAGTTCGGGACTAGCCTCGCCCGATTATAGCACAGATACGCAGTATTTT.

Only one count was recorded for this clone. The chain carries TRBV11-1 and TRBJ2-3; TRBD2 might be the D (6 bases). The V gene's germline CDR1 is SGHAT and CDR2 FQDESV (reference sequence). Trimming stripped 0 bases from V and 0 bases from J, with 10 bases between. This CDR3 is built from 16 residues. CDR3 bases: TGTGCCAGCAGCTTAGCGGGGGGTTCTAGCACAGATACGCAGTATTTT. Amino acids: CASSLAGGSSTDTQYF.

This sequence joins TRBV19 and TRBJ1-2, with 7 bases identical to TRBD1. CDR3 length equals 13 residues. With V trimmed by 5 bases and J by 2 bases, 2 bases remained unmatched. Germline lookup yields CDR1 LNHDA and CDR2 SQIVND (reference sequence). The CDR3: CASSGGQNYGYTF. Here the CDR3 DNA reads TGTGCCAGTAGTGGGGGACAGAACTATGGCTACACCTTC.

The chain has TRBV6-5 and TRBJ2-7, with 11 nucleotides matching TRBD2. The CDR3 runs to 15 residues. J lost 5 bases, V lost 6 bases, and 9 bases had no gene match. CDR1 MNHEY and CDR2 SVGAGI come from the germline V gene. CDR3 sequence (DNA): TGTGCCAGCAGGAACGCTCTAGCGGGGGGCCACGAGCAGTACTTC. This codes for CASRNALAGGHEQYF.

The chain recombines TRBV5-5 with TRBJ1-5; 8 bases are shared with TRBD1. The V gene end was trimmed by 3 bases and the J gene end by 7 bases; junction bases not matched to a gene: 6. The CDR3 has 14 amino acids. From germline, CDR1 is SGHKS and CDR2 YYEKEE (reference sequence). CDR3 loop: CASSYRGIRQPQHF. CDR3 DNA sequence: TGTGCCAGCAGCTACAGGGGGATTCGGCAGCCCCAGCATTTT.

For the CDR3, the DNA is TGTGCCAGCAGCTCGACAGTTCTGGGCTATGGCTACACCTTC. Translation gives CASSSTVLGYGYTF. This chain links TRBV5-4 with TRBJ1-2; a weak D match, TRBD1 (5 bases). The CDR3 extends over 14 amino acids. V was shortened by 3 bases and J by 4 bases, with 13 bases between the two germline ends. The germline V gene encodes CDR1 SGHNT and CDR2 YYREEE (reference sequence).

As to this clone: The sample has other DNA sequences that encode this CDR3 too. V and J are TRBV30 and TRBJ1-1, with unresolved D. CDR1 is GTSNPN and CDR2 is SVGIG in the germline V gene (reference sequence). This CDR3 is 12 amino acids long. Trimming shortened V by 2 bases and J by 4 bases, and 8 bases separated the two germline ends. The CDR3 nucleotides are TGTGCCTGGAGTTCCCGGGGCACTGAAGCTTTCTTT. It yields the protein CAWSSRGTEAFF. Looking up the rest from reference TRBV30 and TRBJ1-1 gives the full variable domain: SQTIHQWPATLVQPVGSPLSLECTVEGTSNPNLYWYRQAAGRGLQLLFYSVGIGQISSEVPQNLSASRPQDRQFILSSKKLLLSDSGFYLCAWSSRGTEAFFGQGTRLTVV.

A single count supports this clone. The V and J genes are TRBV6-1 and TRBJ1-4; 7 nucleotides match TRBD1. The V gene end was trimmed by 3 bases and the J gene end by 8 bases; junction bases not matched to a gene: 15. The CDR3 totals 17 residues. Per the germline V gene, CDR1 is MNHNS and CDR2 is SASEGT. Here the CDR3 reads CASSDRTGGSVGEKLFF. The DNA of the CDR3 is TGTGCCAGCAGTGATAGGACAGGTGGTTCGGTAGGGGAAAAACTGTTTTTT.

J is TRBJ1-1 and V is TRBV19; D perhaps matches TRBD1 (5 bases). The CDR3 covers 16 residues. The V end was cut by 4 bases, the J end by 0 bases, with 15 bases between. Germline V gives CDR1 LNHDA, CDR2 SQIVND (reference sequence). CDR3 in amino acids: CASSTTPSTVNTEAFF. As DNA, the CDR3 is TGTGCCAGTAGTACGACCCCCTCGACAGTGAACACTGAAGCTTTCTTT.

Only one count was recorded for this clone. The chain uses TRBV25-1 and TRBJ2-5, with a weak D call TRBD1 (5 bases). In germline, CDR1 is MGHDK, CDR2 SYGVNS. Trimming took off 1 base at V and 5 bases at J, with 11 bases between the two ends. This CDR3 is 14 amino acids long. CDR3 nucleotide sequence: TGTGCCAGCAGTGAATTCAGGGTTGGCGAGACCCAGTACTTC. Its translation: CASSEFRVGETQYF.

Remarks on this clone: Other DNA sequences in this sample translate to the same CDR3. The chain uses TRBV9 and TRBJ1-5; D may be TRBD1 (6 bases). Germline values: CDR1 SGDLS, CDR2 YYNGEE. V was cut by 0 bases and J by 0 bases, with 7 bases left in between. The CDR3 covers 15 residues. In nucleotides, the CDR3 is TGTGCCAGCAGCGTAGCAGGGGATAGCAATCAGCCCCAGCATTTT. This gives the protein CASSVAGDSNQPQHF.

This rearrangement joins TRBV5-6 to TRBJ2-5, with 11 bases matching TRBD2. Germline V lookup: CDR1 SGHDT, CDR2 YYEEEE. CDR3 length equals 18 residues. V shed 3 bases, J shed 0 bases, and the junction held 10 bases outside the gene matches. CDR3 sequence reads: CASSWTGLAAWYQETQYF. CDR3 nucleotides: TGTGCCAGCAGCTGGACGGGACTAGCGGCATGGTACCAAGAGACCCAGTACTTC.

The chain has TRBV2 and TRBJ2-5, with unresolved D. This CDR3 spans 14 amino acids. Trimming pared 2 bases from V and 5 bases from J, leaving 12 bases between. The germline gives CDR1 SNHLY, CDR2 FYNNEI. CDR3 in amino acids: CASSEFVIRETQYF. The CDR3 DNA is TGTGCCAGCAGTGAATTCGTGATCAGGGAGACCCAGTACTTC.

V is TRBV6-4 and J is TRBJ1-6; D call uncertain. CDR3 length: 13 amino acids. Trimming cost V 3 bases and J 10 bases, with 10 bases left between them. CDR1 is MRHNA, CDR2 SNTAGT, per germline. The CDR3 sequence is CASSEIEGSPLHF. DNA of the CDR3: TGTGCCAGCAGTGAAATTGAGGGATCACCCCTCCACTTT.

The V gene is TRBV10-3, the J gene TRBJ1-2; TRBD1 might be the D (5 bases). The germline V gene encodes CDR1 ENHRY and CDR2 SYGVKD. V lost 5 bases and J 3 bases, leaving 10 bases between the germline ends. This CDR3 region has 13 residues. CDR3 residues: CAISSREDYGYTF. DNA of the CDR3: TGTGCCATCAGTTCCAGGGAGGACTATGGCTACACCTTC.

The rearrangement links TRBV12-3 or TRBV12-4 to TRBJ2-5; tentatively, D is TRBD2 (5 bases). The CDR3 sequence is 13 residues long. The V gene lost 3 bases and the J gene lost 4 bases, with 9 bases spanning the gap. The CDR3 region is CASSFISGETQYF. In DNA form, the CDR3 reads TGTGCCAGCAGTTTCATAAGCGGAGAGACCCAGTACTTC.

The chain combines TRBV7-2 with TRBJ2-1; weak D call: TRBD2 (6 bases). The CDR3 has 15 amino acids. Deletions cut 1 base from V and 8 bases from J, with 15 bases between. Germline CDR1 reads SGHTA; CDR2 reads FQGNSA. DNA of the CDR3: TGTGCCAGCAGCTTAGTGGGGGGACCCCCCCATGAGCAGTTCTTC. Protein: CASSLVGGPPHEQFF.

The table lists this clone with a few counts. This sample includes further DNA sequences coding for the same CDR3. This chain uses TRBV11-2 with TRBJ2-7; the match to TRBD1 covers 7 bases. The CDR3 sequence is 14 residues long. Germline-derived CDR1 and CDR2 are SGHAT and FQNNGV. Germline trimming cut 3 bases from V and 2 bases from J; bases unmatched to any gene: 4. CDR3 protein: CASSLGQGAYEQYF. The CDR3 region has the DNA TGTGCCAGCAGCTTGGGGCAGGGGGCCTACGAGCAGTACTTC.